This passage covers 10 T cell receptor beta chains from one sample sequenced in a study of blood T cell repertoires in COVID-19. Profiled with immunoSEQ multiplex PCR; TCRdb holds only in-frame clones, not every one. The repertoire holds about 47,000 clones, with around 90% as singletons. The source material was peripheral blood. Every receptor here comes from a man in his sixties or seventies with active COVID-19.

The chain employs TRBV6-5 and TRBJ1-2; maybe TRBD1 (5 bases). Per the germline V gene, CDR1 is MNHEY and CDR2 is SVGAGI. The length of the CDR3 is 13 residues. The V gene lost 6 bases and the J gene lost 6 bases, with 14 bases spanning the gap. Written as DNA, the CDR3 is TGTGCCAGCAGAGGGGTGGGGGGGGATGGCTACACCTTC. This gives the protein CASRGVGGDGYTF.

The gene calls are TRBV15 and TRBJ1-5; D possibly corresponds to TRBD1 (6 bases). There are 22 residues in the CDR3. Germline CDR1 reads LNHNV; CDR2 reads YYDKDF (reference sequence). Between the trimmed V and J ends, which lost 0 bases and 0 bases, there was a span of 27 bases. DNA of the CDR3: TGTGCCACCAGCAGAGAAGAACAGGGTAGGATTCCCAGAGGGTATAGCAATCAGCCCCAGCATTTT. Its protein product is CATSREEQGRIPRGYSNQPQHF.

The chain links TRBV10-3 to TRBJ2-3; tentatively, D is TRBD1 (6 bases). The CDR3 sequence is 16 residues long. V gave up 4 bases and J gave up 0 bases, with 14 bases separating them. CDR1 is ENHRY, CDR2 SYGVKD, per germline. The CDR3 loop is CAISVTQGRSTDTQYF. The CDR3 DNA follows: TGTGCCATCAGTGTCACCCAGGGGCGAAGCACAGATACGCAGTATTTT.

This clone was picked up a small number of times. The V and J genes are TRBV6-1 and TRBJ1-5; D gene uncertain. The CDR3 contains 13 residues. Trimming took off 2 bases at V and 5 bases at J, with 7 bases between the two ends. Germline values: CDR1 MNHNS, CDR2 SASEGT. CDR3 loop: CASSELPHQPQHF. For the CDR3, the DNA is TGTGCCAGCAGTGAACTTCCCCATCAGCCCCAGCATTTT.

The chain couples TRBV12-3 or TRBV12-4 to TRBJ2-7; D is ambiguous. V lost 5 bases to trimming and J lost 3 bases, with 8 bases between them. This CDR3 comprises 12 residues. DNA for the CDR3: TGTGCCAGCAGTCCCACAAGCTACGAGCAGTACTTC. This translates into CASSPTSYEQYF.

This clone was counted once. The J gene is TRBJ1-1, the V gene TRBV28; TRBD1 matches at 7 bases. The V and J ends lost 3 bases and 4 bases, in that order; junction bases with no gene match: 11. The CDR3 is 16 amino acids. Germline CDR1 MDHEN, CDR2 SYDVKM. The CDR3 protein is CASSFPTGRLGTEAFF. The DNA of the CDR3 is TGTGCCAGCAGTTTTCCGACAGGGAGGTTGGGCACTGAAGCTTTCTTT.

V gene TRBV4-1 combines with J gene TRBJ2-5; 13 bases match TRBD2. CDR1 and CDR2 from the germline V gene are MGHRA and YSYEKL. The CDR3 extends over 16 amino acids. With 4 bases clipped from V and 5 bases from J, the junction kept 7 bases outside the gene matches. CDR3 amino acids: CASSPTSGGAEETQYF. DNA of the CDR3: TGCGCCAGCAGCCCCACTAGCGGGGGGGCAGAGGAGACCCAGTACTTC.

The rearrangement uses TRBV12-3 or TRBV12-4 and TRBJ1-5, with D maybe TRBD1 (6 bases). The CDR3 is 13 amino acids. V was clipped by 6 bases and J by 4 bases, with 10 bases between them. The CDR3 sequence is CASSRTANQPQHF. The DNA for the CDR3 is TGTGCCAGCAGCAGGACAGCTAATCAGCCCCAGCATTTT.

This chain links TRBV5-4 with TRBJ2-7; TRBD2 might be the D (5 bases). CDR1 is SGHNT and CDR2 is YYREEE in the germline V gene (reference sequence). Trimming shortened V by 2 bases and J by 1 base, and 10 bases separated the two germline ends. The CDR3 spans 14 residues. Written as DNA, the CDR3 is TGTGCCAGCAGCTTCACAGAGGGATCCTACGAGCAGTACTTC. Amino acid sequence: CASSFTEGSYEQYF.

The chain combines TRBV5-8 with TRBJ2-1; 8 bases align to TRBD2. The CDR3 has 17 residues. Germline V gene sequence: CDR1 SGHTS, CDR2 YDEGEE. Trimming cost V 3 bases and J 7 bases; bases outside gene matches: 15. The CDR3 DNA sequence: TGTGCCAGCAGCTCTGCTAGCGGGCTAACCCTGGGGAATGAGCAGTTCTTC. Its translation is CASSSASGLTLGNEQFF. Filled out from reference TRBV5-8 and TRBJ2-1, the complete variable domain reads EAGVTQSPTHLIKTRGQQATLRCSPISGHTSVYWYQQALGLGLQFLLWYDEGEERNRGNFPPRFSGRQFPNYSSELNVNALELEDSALYLCASSSASGLTLGNEQFFGPGTRLTVL.